A single sample gave rise to the 25 T cell receptor beta chains below, sequenced in a study of Tregs in tolerant kidney transplant recipients (dated by TCRdb to the late 2010s). This specimen's time point label, per the study, means: blood sample drawn before combined kidney and bone marrow transplant. The receptor library was made with the immunoSEQ multiplex PCR assay. The clones in this table, taken by TCRdb from immuneACCESS, are in-frame only. Not every clone is retained; where verified, under half of the shortfall comes from an unresolved V gene, and the cause of the rest is unknown. The sample profile shows 95,000 to 120,000 clones; around 87% of them were found once. The ten biggest clones cover about 0.31% of the sample. The sequencing used CD4+ T cells from blood, collected before the transplant. Receptors were obtained from a human donor who received a combined kidney and bone marrow transplant.

The chain couples TRBV15 to TRBJ2-2; 8 nucleotides match TRBD2. V was clipped by 3 bases and J by 6 bases; unmatched bases: 6. The CDR3 consists of 15 residues. Germline CDR1 is LNHNV and CDR2 is YYDKDF (reference sequence). The chain's CDR3 is CATSRGTRGAGELFF. In nucleotides, the CDR3 is TGTGCCACCAGCAGGGGGACTAGGGGGGCCGGGGAGCTGTTTTTT.

The gene calls are TRBV5-1 and TRBJ2-5; 8 nucleotides align to TRBD1. The CDR3 runs 15 residues. Germline lookup yields CDR1 SGHRS and CDR2 YFSETQ. The ends lost 1 base at V and 5 bases at J; junction bases unmatched: 7. CDR3 sequence reads: CASSLFGTGGETQYF. DNA for the CDR3: TGCGCCAGCAGCTTGTTCGGGACAGGAGGGGAGACCCAGTACTTC.

This rearrangement joins TRBV19 to TRBJ1-2; 7 nucleotides agree with TRBD1. This CDR3 is built from 14 residues. Germline CDR1 and CDR2: LNHDA and SQIVND (reference sequence). J was trimmed by 2 bases and V by 8 bases; bases with no gene match: 8. The CDR3 region has the DNA TGTGCCAGTCGCCCCCGGGGACAGAACTATGGCTACACCTTC. Its protein is CASRPRGQNYGYTF.

This chain connects TRBV7-9 to TRBJ2-5, with 9 bases matching TRBD2. The junction had 1 base not matched to a gene; V was cut back by 1 base and J by 1 base. The CDR3 consists of 15 residues. The germline V gene has CDR1 SEHNR and CDR2 FQNEAQ (reference sequence). The CDR3 DNA reads TGTGCCAGCAGCTTAGGACTAGCGGTCCAAGAGACCCAGTACTTC. This codes for CASSLGLAVQETQYF. Using reference TRBV7-9 and TRBJ2-5 for the parts outside the CDR3, the full variable domain is DTGVSQNPRHKITKRGQNVTFRCDPISEHNRLYWYRQTLGQGPEFLTYFQNEAQLEKSRLLSDRFSAERPKGSFSTLEIQRTEQGDSAMYLCASSLGLAVQETQYFGPGTRLLVL.

This clone has just one count. The chain is built from TRBV5-8 and TRBJ2-5, with TRBD2 identical over 7 bases. The CDR3 consists of 13 residues. V lost 4 bases to trimming and J lost 5 bases; unmatched junction nucleotides: 5. The germline gives CDR1 SGHTS, CDR2 YDEGEE. The CDR3 sequence is CASSPGGKETQYF. The CDR3 DNA sequence: TGTGCCAGCAGCCCCGGGGGGAAGGAGACCCAGTACTTC.

The gene calls are TRBV6-1 and TRBJ1-2; D unclear. Germline CDR1 MNHNS, CDR2 SASEGT. Trimming pared 0 bases from V and 8 bases from J, leaving 7 bases between. The CDR3 covers 12 residues. The CDR3 spells CASSEAGRGYTF. CDR3 DNA sequence: TGTGCCAGCAGTGAAGCTGGCCGCGGCTACACCTTC.

This chain joins TRBV29-1 and TRBJ1-3, with D perhaps TRBD1 (5 bases). Germline V gene sequence: CDR1 SQVTM, CDR2 ANQGSEA. Between the trimmed V and J ends, which lost 7 bases and 4 bases, there was a span of 14 bases. The CDR3 sequence is 13 residues long. The CDR3 DNA reads TGCAGCGCCGGGGGGACGGGAGGAAACACCATATATTTT. This sequence encodes CSAGGTGGNTIYF.

The V gene is TRBV28, the J gene TRBJ2-3; D remains ambiguous. Germline V gene lookup returns CDR1 MDHEN and CDR2 SYDVKM. CDR3 size: 15 residues. V was trimmed by 10 bases and J by 4 bases, leaving 21 bases between them. The CDR3 here is CATPSSKLAADTQYF. CDR3 coding DNA: TGTGCCACTCCCTCTTCCAAATTGGCGGCAGATACGCAGTATTTT.

CDR3 amino acids: CASSHRDSRNEQFF. In DNA form, the CDR3 reads TGTGCCAGCAGCCACCGGGACTCCAGAAATGAGCAGTTCTTC. The chain links TRBV14 to TRBJ2-1, with TRBD2 as a possible D gene (6 bases). The CDR3 is 14 residues long. Trimming shortened V by 3 bases and J by 7 bases, and 13 bases separated the two germline ends. Germline assignment: CDR1 SGHDN and CDR2 FVKESK.

The chain links TRBV6-1 to TRBJ1-1; TRBD1 aligns across 12 bases. The CDR3 is 20 amino acids. J lost 0 bases, V lost 1 base, and 12 bases had no gene match. Germline CDR1 and CDR2: MNHNS and SASEGT. The CDR3 DNA follows: TGTGCCAGCAGTGAAGATAACTACGGGACAGGGGGCAGGGTGAACACTGAAGCTTTCTTT. As protein: CASSEDNYGTGGRVNTEAFF.

The chain combines TRBV19 with TRBJ2-7; TRBD1 matches at 11 bases. V lost 5 bases and J lost 0; bases outside the gene matches: 3. The CDR3 sequence is 15 residues long. CDR1 LNHDA and CDR2 SQIVND come from the germline V gene (reference sequence). This CDR3 reads CASSSGTGGSYEQYF. The CDR3 DNA sequence: TGTGCCAGTAGTTCGGGGACAGGGGGCTCCTACGAGCAGTACTTC.

This chain joins TRBV5-1 and TRBJ2-5; 12 bases are shared with TRBD2. Germline V gene sequence: CDR1 SGHRS, CDR2 YFSETQ. This CDR3 comprises 14 residues. The V gene end was trimmed by 8 bases and the J gene end by 5 bases; junction bases not matched to a gene: 7. In DNA, the CDR3 is TGCGCCAGTGCTAGCGGGGGGGCCGATGAGACCCAGTACTTC. This gives the protein CASASGGADETQYF.

The chain employs TRBV7-2 and TRBJ1-2; D gene unclear. V lost 4 bases and J lost 3, with 15 bases in between. This CDR3 has 15 amino acids. Per germline, CDR1 SGHTA and CDR2 FQGNSA. This chain's CDR3 is CASSSLSVIDYGYTF. The CDR3 DNA sequence: TGTGCCAGCAGCTCCCTATCTGTCATAGACTATGGCTACACCTTC. Together with reference TRBV7-2 and TRBJ1-2, the CDR3 gives the full variable domain: GAGVSQSPSNKVTEKGKDVELRCDPISGHTALYWYRQSLGQGLEFLIYFQGNSAPDKSGLPSDRFSAERTGGSVSTLTIQRTQQEDSAVYLCASSSLSVIDYGYTFGSGTRLTVV.

The chain recombines TRBV30 with TRBJ1-3; D might be TRBD1 (6 bases). From germline, CDR1 is GTSNPN and CDR2 SVGIG (reference sequence). The CDR3 runs 14 residues. V gave up 3 bases and J gave up 0 bases, with 9 bases separating them. CDR3 sequence reads: CAWRLGGSGNTIYF. The CDR3 DNA reads TGTGCCTGGAGACTAGGGGGCTCTGGAAACACCATATATTTT.

This clone has a handful of counts. The CDR3 loop is CAISERGAQETQYF. The CDR3 coding sequence is TGTGCCATCAGTGAAAGGGGCGCCCAAGAGACCCAGTACTTC. V gene TRBV10-3 combines with J gene TRBJ2-5, with D possibly TRBD1 on 5 matching bases. The germline CDR1 and CDR2 sequences are ENHRY and SYGVKD. V was clipped by 3 bases and J by 1 base, with 9 bases between them. CDR3 length: 14 residues.

CDR3 bases: TGTGCCATCAGGCCGGGACAGGGGGCGTACGAGCAGTACTTC. The encoded protein is CAIRPGQGAYEQYF. This rearrangement joins TRBV10-3 to TRBJ2-7, with 12 bases identical to TRBD1. CDR3 length: 14 amino acids. The V and J ends lost 6 bases and 4 bases, in that order; junction bases with no gene match: 4. Germline V gene sequence: CDR1 ENHRY, CDR2 SYGVKD.

CDR3 sequence: CASTSGVREQYF. CDR3 DNA sequence: TGTGCCAGCACTTCGGGGGTCAGGGAGCAGTACTTC. J is TRBJ2-7 and V is TRBV6-5; a weak D match, TRBD2 (6 bases). V was clipped by 7 bases and J by 7 bases, with 14 bases between them. The germline CDR1 and CDR2 sequences are MNHEY and SVGAGI. The CDR3 totals 12 residues.

The V gene is TRBV7-9, the J gene TRBJ1-1; TRBD1 agrees at 7 bases. Germline CDR1 SEHNR, CDR2 FQNEAQ (reference sequence). V shed 1 base and J 1 base; nucleotides not matched to a gene: 6. This CDR3 is 16 amino acids long. The CDR3 sequence is CASSLEGAVRNTEAFF. CDR3 coding DNA: TGTGCCAGCAGCTTAGAGGGGGCAGTGAGGAACACTGAAGCTTTCTTT.

The chain recombines TRBV5-5 with TRBJ1-2; 7 bases are a match to TRBD1. From germline, CDR1 is SGHKS and CDR2 YYEKEE (reference sequence). This CDR3 is built from 15 residues. V trimming: 4 bases; J trimming: 0 bases; junction bases outside the gene matches: 6. CDR3 sequence (DNA): TGTGCCAGCAGCCCAGCCGGGACAGCTAACTATGGCTACACCTTC. Its translation is CASSPAGTANYGYTF.

The V gene is TRBV29-1, the J gene TRBJ2-3; TRBD2 aligns across 7 bases. Per the germline V gene, CDR1 is SQVTM and CDR2 is ANQGSEA. The CDR3 sequence is 14 residues long. In nucleotides, the CDR3 is TGCAGTGTGGCTGTGCGGGAGAGTACAGATACGCAGTATTTT. This gives the protein CSVAVRESTDTQYF.

The J gene is TRBJ2-7, the V gene TRBV27; 8 nucleotides agree with TRBD1. J gave up 3 bases and V 2 bases, and 6 bases lay outside the gene matches. Germline V gives CDR1 MNHEY, CDR2 SMNVEV (reference sequence). This CDR3 contains 15 residues. The DNA for the CDR3 is TGTGCCAGCAGTTTAATAGGGACAGGCGACTACGAGCAGTACTTC. Protein product: CASSLIGTGDYEQYF.

The chain is built from TRBV27 and TRBJ1-2, with TRBD1 matching over 9 bases. The CDR3 consists of 15 residues. Germline CDR1 is MNHEY and CDR2 is SMNVEV (reference sequence). With V trimmed by 3 bases and J by 4 bases, 6 bases remained unmatched. In DNA form, the CDR3 reads TGTGCCAGCAGTTTCCGGGACAGGGCGACCTATGGCTACACCTTC. Encoded protein: CASSFRDRATYGYTF.

The CDR3 DNA is TGTGCCAGCCGCCGAGGGGGCCCCTCCTACGAGCAGTACTTC. Translating it yields CASRRGGPSYEQYF. The chain is built from TRBV14 and TRBJ2-7, with 7 bases that match TRBD1. The V and J ends lost 8 bases and 0 bases, in that order; junction bases with no gene match: 7. CDR3 length: 14 residues. Germline V gene lookup returns CDR1 SGHDN and CDR2 FVKESK.

The chain is built from TRBV5-5 and TRBJ1-4; D gene unclear. Trimming left V 3 bases short and J 7 bases short, with 16 bases between. Germline V gene sequence: CDR1 SGHKS, CDR2 YYEKEE (reference sequence). The CDR3 has 15 residues. The DNA of the CDR3 is TGTGCCAGCAGCTGGAGCTGGCACCCGACTGAAAAACTGTTTTTT. It translates to CASSWSWHPTEKLFF.

The V call is TRBV6-5, the J call TRBJ1-2; D remains unclear. This CDR3 is built from 13 residues. V shed 10 bases and J shed 3 bases, with 15 bases lying between them. The germline V gene has CDR1 MNHEY and CDR2 SVGAGI. For the CDR3, the DNA is TGTGCCACCACCCGGGGTAACGACTATGGCTACACCTTC. It specifies CATTRGNDYGYTF.